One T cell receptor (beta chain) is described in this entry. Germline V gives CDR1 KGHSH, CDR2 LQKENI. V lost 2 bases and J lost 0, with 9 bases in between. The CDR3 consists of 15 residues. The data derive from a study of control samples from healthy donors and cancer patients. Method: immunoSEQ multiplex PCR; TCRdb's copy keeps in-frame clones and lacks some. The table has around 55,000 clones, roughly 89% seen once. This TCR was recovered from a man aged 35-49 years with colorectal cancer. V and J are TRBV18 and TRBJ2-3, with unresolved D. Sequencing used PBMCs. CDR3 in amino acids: CASSPGFSSTDTQYF. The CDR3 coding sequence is TGTGCCAGCTCACCAGGGTTCAGTAGCACAGATACGCAGTATTTT.